This TCR beta chain was sequenced in a study of OX40 agonist ivuxolimab in advanced cancers. In the study overall: Ivuxolimab was an agonistic, fully human IgG2 monoclonal antibody directed against OX40 (CD134), a costimulatory receptor. Peripheral TCRbeta sequencing was intended to test whether TCR sequence diversity was altered and clonal T-cell expansion was caused by ivuxolimab. Intravenous ivuxolimab was administered to patients every 2 weeks at six dose levels: 0.01, 0.1, 0.3, 1.5, 3 and 10 mg/kg. In the dose-escalation cohort, 70% to 90% of patients were male, and the mean age was approximately 60 years with a range of roughly 20 to 80. The monotherapy dose-escalation portion (N of about 52 patients) of the phase I ivuxolimab trial is reported in the paper. Partial responses occurred in three dose-escalation patients: two with cutaneous melanoma and one with hepatocellular carcinoma. Prior anti-PD-1, anti-PD-L1 or anti-CTLA-4 therapy was permitted, and 30% to 45% of dose-escalation patients had received checkpoint inhibitors. Among the approximately 50 dose-escalation patients, 19 had hepatocellular carcinoma, 15 or so melanoma, 9 renal cell carcinoma and 9 head and neck cancer. Results and caveats for the whole study, not just this receptor: Low levels of normalized T-cell clonal expansion were also seen in some nonresponding patients. At doses of 0.1 to 3.0 mg/kg, clonal expansion of both CD4+ and CD8+ blood T cells was observed from baseline to week 6. After ivuxolimab, expanded clones were on average more numerous among CD8+ T cells than among CD4+ T cells. In the 0.1-3.0 mg/kg groups, partial responders had among the lowest normalized peripheral clonal expansion, particularly in CD8+ T cells. Which antigens the clonally expanded peripheral T cells were specific for was not determined.

The trial excluded patients who had a history of autoimmune disease or who were on systemic immunosuppression. Peripheral blood for TCR sequencing was drawn from every dose cohort at baseline, at cycle 4 day 1 and at cycle 7 day 1. Samples came from an open-label, multicenter, first-in-human phase I dose-escalation trial of ivuxolimab. The trial enrolled adults with locally advanced or metastatic head and neck squamous cell, hepatocellular, melanoma or renal cell carcinoma. Before TCR sequencing, CD4+ T cells and CD8+ T cells were sorted from peripheral blood as separate populations. For this clone: Its specific antigen is unknown. It has no much larger one-base neighbor in the sample; base qualities were not kept.

From the cysteine through the phenylalanine, the CDR3 covers 15 amino acids. Left in the record is the CDR3 DNA by itself, 45 bases read in frame from the first base. The V end loses 1 base and the J end loses 5 bases, and a stretch of 15 bases separates them. CDR1 SEHNR and CDR2 FQNEAQ were looked up in the germline V gene (reference sequence). For sequencing of the TCRbeta CDR3 region, genomic DNA was extracted from the sorted cells. TCRbeta CDR3 regions were sequenced using the immunoSEQ Assay. Entries here come from immuneACCESS through TCRdb and include only in-frame sequences with V and J called. Some clones fail to appear in such tables; in the studies checked, an unresolved V gene covers under half of the shortfall, and the cause of the remainder is unknown. This sample is represented by about 61,000 clones; roughly 85% of them were singletons. The ten largest clones take up 0.52% of the sample.

The material was CD4+ or CD8+ T cells sorted from blood, obtained in a trial of the OX40 agonist ivuxolimab. This receptor chain uses TRBV7-9 and TRBJ2-7; TRBD1 is perhaps the D gene, given 5 matching bases. This sequence originates from an adult with an advanced solid tumor such as melanoma, head and neck, liver or kidney cancer. The base sequence is TGTGCCAGCAGCTTAGGAGGCAGGGCGAGAAACGAGCAGTACTTC. This yields the protein CASSLGGRARNEQYF.